Listed below are T cell receptor beta chains from one sample, sequenced in a study of blood T cell repertoires in COVID-19. The assay was immunoSEQ multiplex PCR, and TCRdb's table has in-frame clones only and misses some. The table records fewer than 250,000 clones, about 82% of them present only once. The sample comprised peripheral blood. These receptors were obtained from a man in his 60s with COVID-19, enrolled during active disease. The CDR3 runs from the conserved cysteine through the conserved F or W. A D gene is named only where the DNA matches it firmly. Clone size appears in some rows only: once, few, many, or a class for an expanded clone.

J: TRBJ1-5
size: .
length: 14
D: .
V: TRBV27
CDR3: CASSLSNYNQPQHF
DNA: TGTGCCAGCAGTCTATCAAATTATAATCAGCCCCAGCATTTT

J: TRBJ2-7
size: .
length: 15
D: .
V: TRBV13
CDR3: CASSSLGRASYEQYF
DNA: TGTGCCAGCAGCTCTCTAGGCAGGGCCTCCTACGAGCAGTACTTC

J: TRBJ1-2
size: .
length: 15
D: .
V: TRBV19
CDR3: CASSAPGAANYGYTF
DNA: TGTGCCAGTAGTGCCCCGGGAGCAGCTAACTATGGCTACACCTTC

J: TRBJ2-7
size: .
length: 14
D: .
V: TRBV27
CDR3: CASKEGRSSYEQYF
DNA: TGTGCCAGCAAAGAGGGCAGAAGCTCCTACGAGCAGTACTTC

J: TRBJ2-7
size: .
length: 13
D: TRBD2
V: TRBV28
CDR3: CASRPLAGDEQYF
DNA: TGTGCCAGCAGGCCGCTAGCGGGGGACGAGCAGTACTTC

J: TRBJ2-1
size: .
length: 18
D: TRBD2
V: TRBV2
CDR3: CASSSHRATSGEFNEQFF
DNA: TGTGCCAGCAGTTCACACCGGGCGACTAGCGGGGAGTTCAATGAGCAGTTCTTC

J: TRBJ1-1
size: .
length: 13
D: .
V: TRBV2
CDR3: CASIGEVNTEAFF
DNA: TGTGCCAGCATAGGGGAGGTGAACACTGAAGCTTTCTTT

J: TRBJ2-3
size: .
length: 12
D: .
V: TRBV5-4
CDR3: CASSYQGDTQYF
DNA: TGTGCCAGCAGCTACCAGGGAGATACGCAGTATTTT

J: TRBJ1-2
size: .
length: 14
D: .
V: TRBV6-5
CDR3: CASSYSARGYGYTF
DNA: TGTGCCAGCAGTTACTCGGCCAGGGGCTATGGCTACACCTTC

J: TRBJ1-1
size: .
length: 12
D: .
V: TRBV27
CDR3: CASTLWYPEAFF
DNA: TGTGCCAGCACCCTATGGTACCCTGAAGCTTTCTTT

J: TRBJ2-3
size: .
length: 15
D: .
V: TRBV24-1
CDR3: CATREGAASTDTQYF
DNA: TGTGCCACCAGGGAGGGGGCGGCCAGCACAGATACGCAGTATTTT

J: TRBJ2-2
size: .
length: 15
D: .
V: TRBV11-2
CDR3: CASSFREGRTGELFF
DNA: TGTGCCAGCAGCTTTAGGGAAGGGAGAACCGGGGAGCTGTTTTTT

J: TRBJ1-2
size: .
length: 16
D: TRBD1
V: TRBV19
CDR3: CASSFLTGGFRYGYTF
DNA: TGTGCCAGTAGCTTCTTGACAGGGGGCTTCCGGTATGGCTACACCTTC

J: TRBJ2-1
size: few
length: 14
D: TRBD2
V: TRBV9
CDR3: CASSASGASDEQFF
DNA: TGTGCCAGCAGCGCTAGCGGGGCAAGTGATGAGCAGTTCTTC

J: TRBJ2-2
size: .
length: 14
D: TRBD1
V: TRBV28
CDR3: CASSSTGRSGELFF
DNA: TGTGCCAGCAGTTCGACAGGGCGTAGCGGGGAGCTGTTTTTT

J: TRBJ2-2
size: once
length: 15
D: TRBD1
V: TRBV2
CDR3: CASSVDRANTGELFF
DNA: TGTGCCAGCAGCGTCGACAGGGCGAACACCGGGGAGCTGTTTTTT

J: TRBJ1-3
size: once
length: 15
D: TRBD1
V: TRBV5-4
CDR3: CASSLGTGVGNTIYF
DNA: TGTGCCAGCAGCCTAGGGACAGGGGTCGGAAACACCATATATTTT

J: TRBJ1-2
size: .
length: 15
D: TRBD1
V: TRBV7-9
CDR3: CASSLRGQGDYGYTF
DNA: TGTGCCAGCAGCTTAAGAGGACAGGGGGATTATGGCTACACCTTC

J: TRBJ1-1
size: .
length: 14
D: TRBD1
V: TRBV19
CDR3: CASSPDRPNTEAFF
DNA: TGTGCCAGTAGCCCGGACAGGCCGAACACTGAAGCTTTCTTT

J: TRBJ2-7
size: .
length: 14
D: TRBD1
V: TRBV2
CDR3: CASRSGTALYEQYF
DNA: TGTGCCAGTCGCTCCGGGACAGCCCTCTACGAGCAGTACTTC

J: TRBJ2-7
size: .
length: 16
D: TRBD2
V: TRBV28
CDR3: CASSSHTSGVIYEQYF
DNA: TGTGCCAGCAGTTCGCACACTAGCGGGGTAATCTACGAGCAGTACTTC

J: TRBJ1-2
size: few
length: 13
D: TRBD1
V: TRBV5-4
CDR3: CASSLLTGDGYTF
DNA: TGTGCCAGCAGCTTATTAACAGGGGACGGCTACACCTTC

J: TRBJ1-4
size: .
length: 18
D: .
V: TRBV6-1
CDR3: CASSEIPLLSPANEKLFF
DNA: TGTGCCAGCAGTGAAATTCCTCTCCTTTCCCCCGCTAATGAAAAACTGTTTTTT

J: TRBJ2-3
size: .
length: 17
D: TRBD2
V: TRBV28
CDR3: CASSLRLLAGGGDTQYF
DNA: TGTGCCAGCAGTTTAAGACTCTTAGCGGGAGGGGGAGATACGCAGTATTTT

J: TRBJ2-7
size: .
length: 15
D: .
V: TRBV6-2/TRBV6-3
CDR3: CASSYSIERPVEQYF
DNA: TGTGCCAGCAGTTACTCGATCGAACGCCCAGTCGAGCAGTACTTC

J: TRBJ2-2
size: .
length: 15
D: TRBD2
V: TRBV2
CDR3: CASRSGLARTGELFF
DNA: TGTGCCAGCAGGAGCGGACTAGCGCGAACCGGGGAGCTGTTTTTT

J: TRBJ2-7
size: .
length: 14
D: TRBD1
V: TRBV10-3
CDR3: CAISERQGSYEQYF
DNA: TGTGCCATCAGTGAGCGACAGGGAAGTTACGAGCAGTACTTC

J: TRBJ1-1
size: .
length: 14
D: .
V: TRBV28
CDR3: CASSRAGMNTEAFF
DNA: TGTGCCAGCAGCCGGGCAGGGATGAACACTGAAGCTTTCTTT